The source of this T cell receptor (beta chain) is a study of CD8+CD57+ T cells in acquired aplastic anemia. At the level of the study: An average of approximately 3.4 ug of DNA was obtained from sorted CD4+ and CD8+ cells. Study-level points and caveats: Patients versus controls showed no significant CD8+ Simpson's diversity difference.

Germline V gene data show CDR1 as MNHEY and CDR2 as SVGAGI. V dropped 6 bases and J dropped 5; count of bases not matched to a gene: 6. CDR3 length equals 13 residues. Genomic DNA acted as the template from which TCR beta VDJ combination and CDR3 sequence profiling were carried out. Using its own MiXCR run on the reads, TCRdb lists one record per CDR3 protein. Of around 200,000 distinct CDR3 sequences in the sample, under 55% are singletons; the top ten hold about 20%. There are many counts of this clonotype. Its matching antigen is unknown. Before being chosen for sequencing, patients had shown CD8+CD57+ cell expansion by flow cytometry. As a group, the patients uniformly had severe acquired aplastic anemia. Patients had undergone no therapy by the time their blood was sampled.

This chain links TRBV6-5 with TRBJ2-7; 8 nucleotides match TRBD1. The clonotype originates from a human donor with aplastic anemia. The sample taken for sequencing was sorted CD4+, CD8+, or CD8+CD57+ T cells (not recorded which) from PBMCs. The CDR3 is CASRPDRGNEQYF. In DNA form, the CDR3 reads TGTGCCAGCAGACCCGACAGGGGAAACGAGCAGTACTTC.